This T cell receptor (beta chain) was recorded in a study of cytomegalovirus exposure and HLA in healthy donors. Background on the study: About 82 million unique TCRs from HLA-typed donors were held in an early release of data. Whole-study findings and limits: The listing of 150 to 200 TCR beta chains classed them as cytomegalovirus-associated. What was likely a sequencing artifact was a cluster of highly shared sequence variants.

Primers for the PCR totalled 60 Vbeta and 13 Jbeta. Sequencing was performed with immunoSEQ multiplex PCR; in TCRdb, only in-frame clones are kept and a portion is missing. The data show 100,000 to 150,000 clones, 15% to 17% seen once. This CDR3 has 14 residues. V lost 0 bases to trimming and J lost 6 bases, with 9 bases between them. Germline CDR1 and CDR2: SGHTA and FQGNSA. A few counts support this clone. Its specificity is unknown. The rearrangement links TRBV7-2 to TRBJ2-4; possibly TRBD2 for D (6 bases). The sequence came from a woman between 18 and 30 years old in good health and CMV-seronegative. The specimen was PBMCs. The CDR3 spells CASSLAGGSNIQYF. CDR3 nucleotides: TGTGCCAGCAGCTTAGCGGGAGGTTCAAACATTCAGTACTTC. Full variable domain (rest looked up from reference TRBV7-2 and TRBJ2-4): GAGVSQSPSNKVTEKGKDVELRCDPISGHTALYWYRQSLGQGLEFLIYFQGNSAPDKSGLPSDRFSAERTGGSVSTLTIQRTQQEDSAVYLCASSLAGGSNIQYFGAGTRLSVL.